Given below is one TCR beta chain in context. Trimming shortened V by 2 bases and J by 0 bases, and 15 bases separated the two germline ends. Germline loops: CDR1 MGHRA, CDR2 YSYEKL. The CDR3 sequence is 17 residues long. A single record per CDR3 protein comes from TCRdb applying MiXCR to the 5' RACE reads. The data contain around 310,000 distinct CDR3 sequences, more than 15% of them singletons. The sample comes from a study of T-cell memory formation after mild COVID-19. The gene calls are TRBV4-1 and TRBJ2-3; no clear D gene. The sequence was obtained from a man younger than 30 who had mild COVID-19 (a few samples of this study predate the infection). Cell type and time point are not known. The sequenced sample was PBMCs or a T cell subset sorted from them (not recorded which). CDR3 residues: CASSQHDLGSSTDTQYF. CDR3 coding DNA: TGCGCCAGCAGCCAACACGACCTGGGGTCTAGCACAGATACGCAGTATTTT.